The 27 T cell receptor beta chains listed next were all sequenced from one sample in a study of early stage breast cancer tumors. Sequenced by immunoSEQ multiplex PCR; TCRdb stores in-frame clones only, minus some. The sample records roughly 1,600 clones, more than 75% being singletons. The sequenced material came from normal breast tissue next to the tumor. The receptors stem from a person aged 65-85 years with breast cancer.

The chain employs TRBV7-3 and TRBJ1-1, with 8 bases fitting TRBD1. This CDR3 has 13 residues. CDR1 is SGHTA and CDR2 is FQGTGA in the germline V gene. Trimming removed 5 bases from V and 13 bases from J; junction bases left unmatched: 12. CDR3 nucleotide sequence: TGTGCCAGCAGCCAACAGGGGGACACCCGAGTTTTCTTT. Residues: CASSQQGDTRVFF.

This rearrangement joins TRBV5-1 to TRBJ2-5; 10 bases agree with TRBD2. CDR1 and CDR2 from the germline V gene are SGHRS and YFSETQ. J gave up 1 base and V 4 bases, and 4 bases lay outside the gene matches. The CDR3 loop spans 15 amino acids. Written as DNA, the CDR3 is TGCGCCAGCAGCCCTCCTAGCGGGGGCCAAGAGACCCAGTACTTC. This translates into CASSPPSGGQETQYF. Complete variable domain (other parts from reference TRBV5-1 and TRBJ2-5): KAGVTQTPRYLIKTRGQQVTLSCSPISGHRSVSWYQQTPGQGLQFLFEYFSETQRNKGNFPGRFSGRQFSNSRSEMNVSTLELGDSALYLCASSPPSGGQETQYFGPGTRLLVL.

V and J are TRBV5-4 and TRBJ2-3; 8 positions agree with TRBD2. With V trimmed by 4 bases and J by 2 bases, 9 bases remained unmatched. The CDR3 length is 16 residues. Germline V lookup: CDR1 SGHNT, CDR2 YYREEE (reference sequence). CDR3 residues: CASSPLAGGATDTQYF. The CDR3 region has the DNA TGTGCCAGCAGCCCCTTAGCCGGGGGGGCCACAGATACGCAGTATTTT. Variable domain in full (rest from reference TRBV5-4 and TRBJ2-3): ETGVTQSPTHLIKTRGQQVTLRCSSQSGHNTVSWYQQALGQGPQFIFQYYREEENGRGNFPPRFSGLQFPNYSSELNVNALELDDSALYLCASSPLAGGATDTQYFGPGTRLTVL.

CDR3 in DNA: TGTGCCAGCAGCTCGCAGGGTAGCAATGAGCAGTTCTTC. The encoded protein is CASSSQGSNEQFF. The chain joins TRBV7-3 to TRBJ2-1; tentative D call: TRBD1 (5 bases). In germline, CDR1 is SGHTA, CDR2 FQGTGA. V shed 4 bases and J shed 6 bases, with 10 bases lying between them. This CDR3 is built from 13 residues.

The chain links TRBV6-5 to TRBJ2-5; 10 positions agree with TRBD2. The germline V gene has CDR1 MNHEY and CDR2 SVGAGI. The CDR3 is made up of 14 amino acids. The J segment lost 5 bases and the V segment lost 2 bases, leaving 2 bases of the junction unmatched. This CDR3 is CASSYLAGVETQYF. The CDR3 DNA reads TGTGCCAGCAGTTACCTAGCGGGGGTCGAGACCCAGTACTTC.

The CDR3 here is CASSLNRQTYEQYF. The CDR3 nucleotides are TGTGCCAGTTCCCTAAACAGACAGACCTACGAGCAGTACTTC. This rearrangement joins TRBV7-8 to TRBJ2-7; TRBD1 is a possible D gene (5 bases). Germline V gives CDR1 SGHVS, CDR2 FQNEAQ. Trimming shortened V by 9 bases and J by 2 bases, and 17 bases separated the two germline ends. This CDR3 contains 14 residues.

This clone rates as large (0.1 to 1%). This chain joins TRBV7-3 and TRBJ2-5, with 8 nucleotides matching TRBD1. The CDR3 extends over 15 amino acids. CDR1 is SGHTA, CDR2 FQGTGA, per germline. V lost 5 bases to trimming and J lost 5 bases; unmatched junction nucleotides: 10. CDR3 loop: CASSQTTGAGETQYF. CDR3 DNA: TGTGCCAGCAGCCAAACGACAGGGGCTGGGGAGACCCAGTACTTC.

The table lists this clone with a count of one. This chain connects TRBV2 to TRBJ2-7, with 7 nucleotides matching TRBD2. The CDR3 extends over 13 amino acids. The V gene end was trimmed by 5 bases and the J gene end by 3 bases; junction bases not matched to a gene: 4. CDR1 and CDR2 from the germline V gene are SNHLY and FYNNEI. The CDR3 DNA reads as TGTGCCAGCAGTAGGGACTATAGCTACGAGCAGTACTTC. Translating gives CASSRDYSYEQYF.

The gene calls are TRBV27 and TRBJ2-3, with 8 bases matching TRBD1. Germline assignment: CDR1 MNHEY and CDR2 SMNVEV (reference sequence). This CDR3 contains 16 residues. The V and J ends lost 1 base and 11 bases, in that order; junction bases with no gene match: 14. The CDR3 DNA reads TGTGCCAGCAGTTTATTCAGCGGTGCCAGGGGGCCCGGGCAGTATTTT. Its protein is CASSLFSGARGPGQYF.

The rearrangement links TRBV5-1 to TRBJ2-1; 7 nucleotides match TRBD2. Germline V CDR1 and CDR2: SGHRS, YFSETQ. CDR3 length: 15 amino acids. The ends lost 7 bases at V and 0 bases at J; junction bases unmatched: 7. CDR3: CASASGLSSYNEQFF. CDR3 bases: TGCGCCAGCGCTAGCGGTTTGAGCTCCTACAATGAGCAGTTCTTC.

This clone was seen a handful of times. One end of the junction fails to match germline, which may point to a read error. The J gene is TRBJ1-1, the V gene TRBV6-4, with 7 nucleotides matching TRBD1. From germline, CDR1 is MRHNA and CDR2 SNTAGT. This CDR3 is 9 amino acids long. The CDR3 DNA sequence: TGTGCCAGCAGTGGCGCGGGACAGTTT. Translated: CASSGAGQF.

The CDR3, as DNA: TGTGCCAGCACCAAGACAGTTTCCTCCTATAATTCACCCCTCCACTTT. Its translation: CASTKTVSSYNSPLHF. This chain connects TRBV6-6 to TRBJ1-6, with D possibly TRBD1 on 5 matching bases. CDR1 and CDR2 (germline): MNHNY, SVGAGI (reference sequence). CDR3 length: 16 residues. Deletions cut 7 bases from V and 0 bases from J, with 13 bases between.

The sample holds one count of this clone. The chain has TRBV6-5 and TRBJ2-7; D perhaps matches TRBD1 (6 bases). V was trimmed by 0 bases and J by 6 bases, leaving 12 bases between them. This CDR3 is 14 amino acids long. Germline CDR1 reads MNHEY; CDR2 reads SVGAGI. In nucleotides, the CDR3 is TGTGCCAGCAGTTACTCCAGGGGCTCGGGCGAGCAGTACTTC. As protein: CASSYSRGSGEQYF.

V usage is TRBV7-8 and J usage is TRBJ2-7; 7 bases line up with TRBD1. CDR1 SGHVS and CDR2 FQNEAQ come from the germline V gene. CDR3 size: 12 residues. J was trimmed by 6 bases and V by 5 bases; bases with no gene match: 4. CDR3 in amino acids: CASSRTGGEQYF. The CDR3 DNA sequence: TGTGCCAGCAGCAGGACAGGTGGCGAGCAGTACTTC.

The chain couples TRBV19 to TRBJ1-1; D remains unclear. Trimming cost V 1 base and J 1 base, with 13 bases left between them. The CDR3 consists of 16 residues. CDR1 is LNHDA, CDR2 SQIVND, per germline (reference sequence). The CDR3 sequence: CASSIARSVENTEAFF. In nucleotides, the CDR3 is TGTGCCAGTAGTATAGCTAGATCGGTTGAGAACACTGAAGCTTTCTTT.

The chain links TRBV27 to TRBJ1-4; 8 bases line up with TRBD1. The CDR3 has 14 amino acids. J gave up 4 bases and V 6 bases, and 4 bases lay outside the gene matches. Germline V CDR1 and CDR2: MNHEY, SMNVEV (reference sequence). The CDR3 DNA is TGTGCCAGCAGGCCGACAGGGGTTAATGAAAAACTGTTTTTT. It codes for CASRPTGVNEKLFF. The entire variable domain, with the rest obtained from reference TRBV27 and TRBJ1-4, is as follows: EAQVTQNPRYLITVTGKKLTVTCSQNMNHEYMSWYRQDPGLGLRQIYYSMNVEVTDKGDVPEGYKVSRKEKRNFPLILESPSPNQTSLYFCASRPTGVNEKLFFGSGTQLSVL.

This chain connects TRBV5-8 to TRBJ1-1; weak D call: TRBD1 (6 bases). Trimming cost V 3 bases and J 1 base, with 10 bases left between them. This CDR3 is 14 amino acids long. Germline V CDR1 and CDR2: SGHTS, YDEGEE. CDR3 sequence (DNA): TGTGCCAGCAGCTGGAGGGGGGGGAACACTGAAGCTTTCTTT. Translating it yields CASSWRGGNTEAFF.

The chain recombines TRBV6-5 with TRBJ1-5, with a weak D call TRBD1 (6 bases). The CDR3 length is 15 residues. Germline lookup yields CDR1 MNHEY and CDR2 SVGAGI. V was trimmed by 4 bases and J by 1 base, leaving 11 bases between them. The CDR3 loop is CASSFRQGSNQPQHF. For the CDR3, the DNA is TGTGCCAGCAGTTTCCGTCAGGGGAGCAATCAGCCCCAGCATTTT.

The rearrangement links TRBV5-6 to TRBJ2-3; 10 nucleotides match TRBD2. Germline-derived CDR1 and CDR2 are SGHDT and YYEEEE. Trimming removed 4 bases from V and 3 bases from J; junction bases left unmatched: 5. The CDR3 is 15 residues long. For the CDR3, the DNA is TGTGCCAGCAGCCCTCAGCGGGGGGGGACAGATACGCAGTATTTT. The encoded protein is CASSPQRGGTDTQYF.

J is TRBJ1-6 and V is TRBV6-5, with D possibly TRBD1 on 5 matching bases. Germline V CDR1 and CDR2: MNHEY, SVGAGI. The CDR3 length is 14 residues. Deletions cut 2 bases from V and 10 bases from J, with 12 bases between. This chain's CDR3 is CASSYVPGESPLHF. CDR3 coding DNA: TGTGCCAGCAGTTACGTCCCGGGGGAGTCACCCCTCCACTTT.

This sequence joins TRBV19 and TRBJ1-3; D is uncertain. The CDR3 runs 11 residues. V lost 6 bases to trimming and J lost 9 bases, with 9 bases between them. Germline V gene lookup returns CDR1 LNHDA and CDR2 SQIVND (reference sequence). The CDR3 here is CASRGDGTIYF. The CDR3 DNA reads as TGTGCCAGTAGAGGAGATGGCACCATATATTTT.

CDR3 nucleotides: TGTGCCAGCTCACCAGAAACAGTTGGAGAGACCCAGTACTTC. It translates to CASSPETVGETQYF. The J gene is TRBJ2-5, the V gene TRBV18; D ambiguous. The CDR3 has 14 residues. The V gene lost 2 bases and the J gene lost 4 bases, with 11 bases spanning the gap. Per germline, CDR1 KGHSH and CDR2 LQKENI.

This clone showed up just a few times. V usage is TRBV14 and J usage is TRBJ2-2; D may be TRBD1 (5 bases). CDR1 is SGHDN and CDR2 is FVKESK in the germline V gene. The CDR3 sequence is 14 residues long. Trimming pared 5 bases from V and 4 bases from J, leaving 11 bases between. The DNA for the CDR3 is TGTGCCAGCAGCAATACAGGAATCACCGGGGAGCTGTTTTTT. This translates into CASSNTGITGELFF.

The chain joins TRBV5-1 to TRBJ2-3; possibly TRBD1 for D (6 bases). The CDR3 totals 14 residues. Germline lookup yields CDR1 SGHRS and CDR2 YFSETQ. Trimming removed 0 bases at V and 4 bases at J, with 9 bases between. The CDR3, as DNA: TGCGCCAGCAGCTTGGGGGCAGGGGCAGATACGCAGTATTTT. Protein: CASSLGAGADTQYF.

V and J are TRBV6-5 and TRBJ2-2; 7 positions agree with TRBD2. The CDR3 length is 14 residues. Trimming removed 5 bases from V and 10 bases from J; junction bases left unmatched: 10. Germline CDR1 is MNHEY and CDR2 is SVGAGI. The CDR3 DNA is TGTGCCAGCAGTGTCAGTGGGGGGGTAAAGGAGCTGTTTTTT. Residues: CASSVSGGVKELFF.

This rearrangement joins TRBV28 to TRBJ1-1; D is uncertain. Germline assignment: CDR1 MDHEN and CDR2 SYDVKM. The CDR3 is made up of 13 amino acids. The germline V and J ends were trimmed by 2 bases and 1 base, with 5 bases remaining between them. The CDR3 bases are TGTGCCAGCAGTTTAATCGGGAACACTGAAGCTTTCTTT. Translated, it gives CASSLIGNTEAFF.

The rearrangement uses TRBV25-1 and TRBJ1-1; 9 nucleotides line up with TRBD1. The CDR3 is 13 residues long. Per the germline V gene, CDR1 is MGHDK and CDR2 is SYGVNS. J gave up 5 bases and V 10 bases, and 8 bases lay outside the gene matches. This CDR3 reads CATSTGGGTEAFF. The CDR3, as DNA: TGTGCCACTTCCACAGGGGGCGGTACTGAAGCTTTCTTT.